These T cell receptor beta chains were read from a single sample in a study of Tregs in tolerant kidney transplant recipients. Method: immunoSEQ multiplex PCR; TCRdb's copy keeps in-frame clones and lacks some. The sample carries more than 15,000 clones, around nine tenths recorded once. Material for sequencing was CD8+ T cells from blood. These receptors were collected from a human donor in good health. Both conserved end residues are trimmed from each CDR3. D genes are given only for firm matches.

len	v_gene	j_gene	d_gene	CDR3aa
14	TRBV11-2	TRBJ2-7	-	ASSPHGGTAPYEQY
9	TRBV6-4	TRBJ2-7	-	ASRIGYEQY
17	TRBV11-2	TRBJ2-3	TRBD2	ASSVTVSTSGGLSDTQY
10	TRBV10-3	TRBJ1-2	-	ATLLTNYGYT
15	TRBV11-2	TRBJ2-5	TRBD2	ASTSWGRDYLVETQY
14	TRBV7-6	TRBJ2-1	-	ASSYTGRAVYNEQF
10	TRBV6-5	TRBJ2-5	-	ASDPLQETQY
12	TRBV6-5	TRBJ2-7	-	ASSTTRTLREQY
11	TRBV7-3	TRBJ1-2	-	ASSSGKGYGYT
12	TRBV9	TRBJ2-1	TRBD2	ASSPGTSYNEQF
11	TRBV30	TRBJ1-5	TRBD1	AWSQGANQPQH
16	TRBV4-1	TRBJ2-3	TRBD2	ASSQVGVAGAPTDTQY
15	TRBV7-6	TRBJ2-3	-	ASSSSSGPELSDTQY
9	TRBV20-1	TRBJ1-5	-	LQASNQPQH
14	TRBV29-1	TRBJ1-4	TRBD1	SVEPYGTGLNEKLF
9	TRBV6-6	TRBJ1-2	-	ASSLGDVYT